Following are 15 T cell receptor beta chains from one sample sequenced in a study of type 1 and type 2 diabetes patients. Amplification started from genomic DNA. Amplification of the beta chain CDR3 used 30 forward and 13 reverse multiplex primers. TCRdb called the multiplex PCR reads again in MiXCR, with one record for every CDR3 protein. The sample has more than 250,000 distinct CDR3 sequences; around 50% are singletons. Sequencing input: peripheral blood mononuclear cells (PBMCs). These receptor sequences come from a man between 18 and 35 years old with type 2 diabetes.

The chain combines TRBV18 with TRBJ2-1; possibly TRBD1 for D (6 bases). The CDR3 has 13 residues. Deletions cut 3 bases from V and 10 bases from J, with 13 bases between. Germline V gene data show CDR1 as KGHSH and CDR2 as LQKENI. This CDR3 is CASSPTGMHEQFF. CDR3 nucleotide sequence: TGTGCCAGCTCACCTACAGGGATGCACGAGCAGTTCTTC.

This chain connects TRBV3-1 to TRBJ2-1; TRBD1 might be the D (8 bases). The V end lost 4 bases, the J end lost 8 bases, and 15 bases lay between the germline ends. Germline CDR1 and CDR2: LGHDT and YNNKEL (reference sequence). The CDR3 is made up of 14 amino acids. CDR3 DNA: TGTGCCAGCAGCCTAGATACAGGGGGGGATGAGCAGTTCTTC. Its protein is CASSLDTGGDEQFF.

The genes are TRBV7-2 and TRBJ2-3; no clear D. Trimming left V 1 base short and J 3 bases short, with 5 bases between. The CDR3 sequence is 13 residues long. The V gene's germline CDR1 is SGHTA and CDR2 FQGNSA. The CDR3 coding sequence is TGTGCCAGCAGCTTAGGATGGACAGATACGCAGTATTTT. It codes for CASSLGWTDTQYF.

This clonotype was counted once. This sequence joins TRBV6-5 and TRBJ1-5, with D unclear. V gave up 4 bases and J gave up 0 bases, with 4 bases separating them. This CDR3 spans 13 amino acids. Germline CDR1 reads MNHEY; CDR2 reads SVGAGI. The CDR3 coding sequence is TGTGCCAGCAGTTCCTTTAGCAATCAGCCCCAGCATTTT. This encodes CASSSFSNQPQHF.

CDR3 loop: CASSLYRASLYEQYF. The DNA for the CDR3 is TGTGCCAGCAGTTTATACAGGGCTTCTCTCTACGAGCAGTACTTC. This chain uses TRBV6-6 with TRBJ2-7, with D perhaps matching TRBD1 (6 bases). The V and J ends lost 4 bases and 3 bases respectively, with 16 bases between them. Germline V CDR1 and CDR2: MNHNY, SVGAGI (reference sequence). There are 15 residues in the CDR3.

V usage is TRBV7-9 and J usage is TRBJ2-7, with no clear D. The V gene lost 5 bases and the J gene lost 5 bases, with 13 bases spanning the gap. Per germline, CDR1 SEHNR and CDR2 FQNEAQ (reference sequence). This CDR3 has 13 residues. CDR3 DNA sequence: TGTGCCAGCAGCCCGGAGCGTGTCAACGAGCAGTACTTC. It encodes CASSPERVNEQYF. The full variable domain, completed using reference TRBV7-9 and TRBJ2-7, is DTGVSQNPRHKITKRGQNVTFRCDPISEHNRLYWYRQTLGQGPEFLTYFQNEAQLEKSRLLSDRFSAERPKGSFSTLEIQRTEQGDSAMYLCASSPERVNEQYFGPGTRLTVT.

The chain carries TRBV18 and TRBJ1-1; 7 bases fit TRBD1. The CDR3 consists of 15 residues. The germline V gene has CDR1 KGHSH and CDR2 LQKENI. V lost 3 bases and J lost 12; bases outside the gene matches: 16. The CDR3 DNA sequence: TGTGCCAGCTCACCCCTTACCTTAACAGGGGTTAATACTTTCTTT. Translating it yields CASSPLTLTGVNTFF.

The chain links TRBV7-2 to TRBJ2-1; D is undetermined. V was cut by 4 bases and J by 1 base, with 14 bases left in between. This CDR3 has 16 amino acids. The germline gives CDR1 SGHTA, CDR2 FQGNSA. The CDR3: CASSSLFPRSYNEQFF. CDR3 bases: TGTGCCAGCAGCTCCCTTTTTCCTAGGTCCTACAATGAGCAGTTCTTC. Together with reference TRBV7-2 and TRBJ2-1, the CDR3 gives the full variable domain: GAGVSQSPSNKVTEKGKDVELRCDPISGHTALYWYRQSLGQGLEFLIYFQGNSAPDKSGLPSDRFSAERTGGSVSTLTIQRTQQEDSAVYLCASSSLFPRSYNEQFFGPGTRLTVL.

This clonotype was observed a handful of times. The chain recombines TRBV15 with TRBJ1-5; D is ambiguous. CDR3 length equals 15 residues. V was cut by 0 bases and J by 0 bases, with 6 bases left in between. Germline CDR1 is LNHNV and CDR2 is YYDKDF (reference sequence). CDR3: CATSREYLSNQPQHF. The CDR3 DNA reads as TGTGCCACCAGCAGAGAATACCTTAGCAATCAGCCCCAGCATTTT.

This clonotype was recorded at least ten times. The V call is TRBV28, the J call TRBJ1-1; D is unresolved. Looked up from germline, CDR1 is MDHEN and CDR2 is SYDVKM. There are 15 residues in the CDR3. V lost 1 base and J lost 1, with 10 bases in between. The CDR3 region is CASSLYEPTNTEAFF. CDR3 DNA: TGTGCCAGCAGTTTATACGAGCCGACGAACACTGAAGCTTTCTTT.

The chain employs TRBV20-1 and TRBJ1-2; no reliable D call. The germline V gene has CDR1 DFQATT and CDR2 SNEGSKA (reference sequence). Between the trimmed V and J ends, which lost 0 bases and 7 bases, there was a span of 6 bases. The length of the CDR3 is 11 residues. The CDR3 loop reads CSARDRGGYTF. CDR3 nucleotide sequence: TGCAGTGCTAGAGATCGGGGTGGCTACACCTTC.

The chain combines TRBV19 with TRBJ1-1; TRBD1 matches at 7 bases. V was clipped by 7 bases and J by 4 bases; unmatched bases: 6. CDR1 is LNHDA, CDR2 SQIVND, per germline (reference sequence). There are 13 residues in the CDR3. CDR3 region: CASNGRGGTEAFF. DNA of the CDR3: TGTGCCAGTAACGGCAGGGGGGGCACTGAAGCTTTCTTT.

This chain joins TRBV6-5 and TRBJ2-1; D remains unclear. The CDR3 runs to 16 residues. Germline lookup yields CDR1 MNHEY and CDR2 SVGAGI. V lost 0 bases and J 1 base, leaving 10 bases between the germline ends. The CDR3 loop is CASSYSAASSYNEQFF. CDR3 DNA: TGTGCCAGCAGTTACTCGGCGGCCTCTTCCTACAATGAGCAGTTCTTC.

This CDR3 is CASSVSWEVGEQYF. CDR3 coding DNA: TGTGCCAGCAGCGTATCCTGGGAGGTGGGCGAGCAGTACTTC. The chain has TRBV9 and TRBJ2-7; tentatively, D is TRBD2 (6 bases). Per germline, CDR1 SGDLS and CDR2 YYNGEE. CDR3 length equals 14 residues. Trimming removed 1 base at V and 6 bases at J, with 14 bases between.

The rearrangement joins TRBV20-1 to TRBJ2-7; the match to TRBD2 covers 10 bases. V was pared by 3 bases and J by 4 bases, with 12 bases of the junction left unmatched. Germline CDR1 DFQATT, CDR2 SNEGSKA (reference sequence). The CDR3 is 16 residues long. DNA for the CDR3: TGCAGTGCTAGCGGGGGAACGGCTAGCGGGAGATACGAGCAGTACTTC. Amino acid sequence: CSASGGTASGRYEQYF.